This TCR beta chain was recorded in a study of beta chain features in type 1 diabetes (dated by TCRdb to the late 2010s). At the level of the whole study: No differences in mean age, gender distribution, total cell number or subset yield were found between patients and healthy donors. A total of roughly 99,000,000 sorted cells were examined across all samples, and the number of cells per subset was strongly correlated with RNA yield. In the study, recently diagnosed type 1 diabetes patients and matched healthy donors were compared on the TCRB repertoires of their sorted circulating CD4+ T cell subsets. Regulatory and stem cell-like memory subsets were obtained from only 8 patients and roughly 8 healthy donors, while naive and central memory subsets were obtained from all 28 donors.

Regarding this clone: Its antigen has not been determined. No base quality values were provided; no much bigger clone lies one nucleotide off.

All of the isolated RNA was reverse transcribed with the High Capacity cDNA Reverse Transcription Kit, so expressed TCRB transcripts were sequenced. Naive, central memory and regulatory T cell samples underwent deep immunoSEQ sequencing, averaging around 4 million total reads per sample. After sorted cells were lysed in RLT buffer, RNA was extracted with DNase-treated RNeasy Micro or Mini kits, with the choice depending on cell number. Each cell subset was processed on its own to prevent cross-contamination, while patient and healthy donor samples were processed together. TCRB sequences were amplified from cDNA with the immunoSEQ multiplex PCR, producing 87-bp fragments spanning the CDR3 region. Sequencing of the amplicons was done on the Illumina HiSeq platform. The paper's data handling went like this. Synthetic template baselines were used to correct PCR bias computationally, reads within Hamming distance 2 were collapsed together, and singletons that could not be merged were discarded. By aligning reads against IMGT, V, D and J genes, CDR3 length, and insertions or deletions at six rearrangement sites were assigned. Within each subset, clonotype counts were normalized to sorted cell number, after which true diversity and Gini coefficients were computed with the tcR R package. The overlap coefficient, calculated on TCRB nucleotide sequences, was used to quantify repertoire sharing. Out-of-frame TCRB sequences from naive cells were analyzed as a proxy for the pre-selection repertoire. Drawn from immuneACCESS, this table holds only the in-frame rearrangements with V and J called that TCRdb kept. Clones are partly lost; checked studies trace under half to an unresolved V gene and leave the rest unexplained. Clonal size and the V and J genes are those of that table, whereas D and trimming came from the DNA. Here the sample has a few hundred thousand clones; roughly 15% occur a single time. In total, the top ten clones hold more than 0.015% of the sample.

Each donor gave one peripheral blood draw, roughly 110 mL on average, collected into heparinised tubes. Using a panel that included CD45RO, CCR7, CD25, CD127, CD95 and CD27, naive, central memory, regulatory and stem cell-like memory CD4+ T cells were sorted on a BD FACSAria II. Purity was above 98% for every sorted population. PBMCs were isolated immediately by Lymphoprep density gradient centrifugation and stained directly without culture. Samples were stained and sorted in pairs, with one healthy donor and one patient per experiment, so that batch effects were minimized. Per the germline V gene, SQVTM is the CDR1 and ANQGSEA is the CDR2. The CDR3 runs 13 amino acids, cysteine and phenylalanine included. Left in the record is the CDR3 DNA by itself, 39 bases read in frame from the first base. The germline V end is reduced by 7 bases and the J end by 6 bases; junction bases left unmatched: 5. Here is what the overall study found, with its caveats: At VDJ recombination sites, patients with type 1 diabetes made fewer insertions and deleted more nucleotides, a pattern implying thymic rearrangement abnormalities. Naive, central memory and regulatory TCRB repertoires appeared to be more similar among patients than among healthy donors. Because small numbers of individuals were included in the HLA sub-analyses, any influence of HLA type on TCRB rearrangement was left unresolved. A moderate but significant shortening of TCRB CDR3 length was observed in type 1 diabetes patients in all four CD4+ subsets. Because cDNA was sequenced instead of genomic DNA, highly expressing activated cells could be over-represented, though the groups showed no difference in activation or CD3 levels. Shorter templates might have been favored by PCR, but patient and control samples were amplified and corrected together, so both groups would have been affected equally by any skew.

The receptor comes from a woman under 30 in good health. Material for sequencing was naive CD4+ T cells from blood. The sample's cell subset or site label is to be understood as: true naive CD4+ T cells. The V and J segments used are TRBV29-1 and TRBJ2-1; the junction holds 11 bases that match TRBD1. The CDR3 reads CSAGQGAINEQFF. The DNA sequence is as follows: TGCAGCGCAGGACAGGGGGCGATCAATGAGCAGTTCTTC.